The 13 T cell receptor beta chains given below trace back to one sample, sequenced in a study of control samples from healthy donors and cancer patients. Data came from immunoSEQ multiplex PCR; TCRdb stores just in-frame clones and leaves some out. In the table there are hundreds of thousands of clones, approximately 80% of which are singletons. Sequencing input: PBMCs. The origin of the receptors is a woman aged 60-75 years with lung cancer.

The chain carries TRBV13 and TRBJ2-1, with 8 bases aligning to TRBD2. Per germline, CDR1 PRHDT and CDR2 FYEKMQ (reference sequence). J lost 4 bases, V lost 1 base, and 9 bases had no gene match. CDR3 length: 17 amino acids. The CDR3 nucleotides read TGTGCCAGCAGCTTAGTGGGTGACGGGAGGGATTACAATGAGCAGTTCTTC. Encoded protein: CASSLVGDGRDYNEQFF.

The J gene is TRBJ2-3, the V gene TRBV18; weak D call: TRBD2 (6 bases). The CDR3 runs 17 residues. V was shortened by 1 base and J by 0 bases, with 14 bases between the two germline ends. CDR1 and CDR2 (germline): KGHSH, LQKENI. Here the CDR3 DNA reads TGTGCCAGCTCACCACGTTACTACGGGAGTAGCACAGATACGCAGTATTTT. Its translation is CASSPRYYGSSTDTQYF.

The genes are TRBV7-3 and TRBJ2-1; D is undetermined. Germline CDR1 and CDR2: SGHTA and FQGTGA. V lost 5 bases and J lost 3, with 11 bases in between. The CDR3 totals 14 residues. CDR3 residues: CASSPSSGYNEQFF. The CDR3, as DNA: TGTGCCAGCAGCCCTTCCTCGGGCTACAATGAGCAGTTCTTC.

The chain recombines TRBV19 with TRBJ1-1, with 10 bases fitting TRBD1. This CDR3 comprises 14 residues. CDR1 and CDR2 from the germline V gene are LNHDA and SQIVND (reference sequence). V trimming: 7 bases; J trimming: 5 bases; junction bases outside the gene matches: 7. CDR3 protein: CASTPWTGGTEAFF. The CDR3 DNA follows: TGTGCCAGTACCCCATGGACAGGGGGGACTGAAGCTTTCTTT.

This clone came up a few times. The chain recombines TRBV6-6 with TRBJ1-1, with D perhaps matching TRBD1 (5 bases). The CDR3 totals 12 residues. CDR1 MNHNY and CDR2 SVGAGI come from the germline V gene (reference sequence). V lost 3 bases and J 7 bases, leaving 9 bases between the germline ends. In nucleotides, the CDR3 is TGTGCCAGCAGTTATCGACAGAGTGAAGCTTTCTTT. This sequence encodes CASSYRQSEAFF.

The rearrangement joins TRBV28 to TRBJ2-1, with D unresolved. Trimming pared 6 bases from V and 4 bases from J, leaving 4 bases between. Germline V gene lookup returns CDR1 MDHEN and CDR2 SYDVKM. The CDR3 runs 11 residues. The CDR3 protein is CASSWYNEQFF. The CDR3 bases are TGTGCCAGCAGCTGGTACAATGAGCAGTTCTTC.

The chain recombines TRBV28 with TRBJ2-5; D is possibly TRBD2 (6 bases). The CDR3 covers 13 residues. V was shortened by 3 bases and J by 4 bases, with 9 bases between the two germline ends. Germline V gene sequence: CDR1 MDHEN, CDR2 SYDVKM. In DNA, the CDR3 is TGTGCCAGCAGTTTTAGCGGAAGAGAGACCCAGTACTTC. This encodes CASSFSGRETQYF. The full variable domain, in which reference TRBV28 and TRBJ2-5 provide the parts outside the CDR3, is DVKVTQSSRYLVKRTGEKVFLECVQDMDHENMFWYRQDPGLGLRLIYFSYDVKMKEKGDIPEGYSVSREKKERFSLILESASTNQTSMYLCASSFSGRETQYFGPGTRLLVL.

The rearrangement joins TRBV11-2 to TRBJ1-4; maybe TRBD1 (6 bases). Trimming took 1 base from V and 7 from J, leaving 10 bases between them. This CDR3 has 14 amino acids. Germline V gene lookup returns CDR1 SGHAT and CDR2 FQNNGV. The CDR3 loop is CASSLGGLGEKLFF. CDR3 DNA: TGTGCCAGCAGCTTAGGGGGGCTAGGTGAAAAACTGTTTTTT.

The chain employs TRBV7-9 and TRBJ1-1; D gene uncertain. V was shortened by 2 bases and J by 1 base, with 5 bases between the two germline ends. CDR1 and CDR2 from the germline V gene are SEHNR and FQNEAQ (reference sequence). There are 13 residues in the CDR3. As DNA, the CDR3 is TGTGCCAGCAGCTTAAAGGAGAACACTGAAGCTTTCTTT. Protein product: CASSLKENTEAFF.

The chain has TRBV5-6 and TRBJ1-4, with D tentatively TRBD1 (5 bases). CDR1 SGHDT and CDR2 YYEEEE come from the germline V gene. The CDR3 extends over 14 amino acids. V was cut by 0 bases and J by 8 bases, with 11 bases left in between. CDR3 coding DNA: TGTGCCAGCAGCTTGGTCCAGGGACGGGAAAAACTGTTTTTT. It yields the protein CASSLVQGREKLFF.

The V call is TRBV7-9, the J call TRBJ1-4; maybe TRBD1 (5 bases). Germline CDR1 SEHNR, CDR2 FQNEAQ (reference sequence). V gave up 1 base and J gave up 6 bases, with 12 bases separating them. There are 15 residues in the CDR3. As DNA, the CDR3 is TGTGCCAGCAGCTTAGGTCTTGGACAAGATGAAAAACTGTTTTTT. Encoded protein: CASSLGLGQDEKLFF.

Concerning this clone itself: Other DNA variants within this sample encode the same CDR3. In DNA, the CDR3 is TGTGCCAGCAGTGTGGGGCAGGGGGGCAATCAGCCCCAGCATTTT. It translates to CASSVGQGGNQPQHF. The chain is built from TRBV2 and TRBJ1-5, with 7 bases lining up with TRBD1. Unmatched junction bases numbered 5, after V lost 4 bases and J lost 2 bases. Germline V gene lookup returns CDR1 SNHLY and CDR2 FYNNEI. The CDR3 runs to 15 residues.

The V call is TRBV5-8, the J call TRBJ1-3; the D is unclear. The CDR3 loop spans 16 amino acids. Trimming took off 1 base at V and 0 bases at J, with 11 bases between the two ends. CDR1 is SGHTS, CDR2 YDEGEE, per germline. This CDR3 is CASSLRGSSSGNTIYF. As DNA, the CDR3 is TGTGCCAGCAGCTTGCGGGGTAGCTCCTCTGGAAACACCATATATTTT.